This T cell receptor beta chain was recorded in a study of blood T cell repertoires in COVID-19. TCRdb's table, derived via immunoSEQ multiplex PCR, lists solely in-frame clones and lacks some. The sample yields some 400,000 clones, roughly 90% seen once. Sequenced material: PBMCs or T cells enriched from blood (not recorded which). The TCR sequence derives from a woman aged 35 to 49 who had been exposed to COVID-19.

The CDR3 is CASSLEGWSTEAFF. DNA for the CDR3: TGCGCCAGCAGCTTGGAGGGGTGGTCGACTGAAGCTTTCTTT. The chain carries TRBV5-1 and TRBJ1-1; D is possibly TRBD1 (5 bases). The CDR3 covers 14 residues. The germline gives CDR1 SGHRS, CDR2 YFSETQ. V was clipped by 0 bases and J by 5 bases, with 11 bases between them.